This passage covers 18 T cell receptor beta chains from one sample sequenced in a study of blood T cell repertoires in COVID-19. Using immunoSEQ multiplex PCR, the repertoire was profiled, and TCRdb retains in-frame clones only, with some absent. The sample holds around 200,000 clones, 70% to 90% seen once. The sample comprised peripheral blood. These receptor sequences come from a man younger than 40 with acute or convalescent COVID-19.

The rearrangement uses TRBV11-2 and TRBJ1-1; the match to TRBD1 covers 7 bases. The V gene end was trimmed by 2 bases and the J gene end by 7 bases; junction bases not matched to a gene: 1. The germline gives CDR1 SGHAT, CDR2 FQNNGV. The CDR3 loop spans 12 amino acids. The CDR3 DNA reads TGTGCCAGCAGCTTACCAGGGGGTGAAGCTTTCTTT. It is translated as CASSLPGGEAFF.

The V gene is TRBV5-6, the J gene TRBJ1-3; 7 bases are shared with TRBD1. Losses at the gene ends were 4 bases for V and 4 bases for J; bases not matched to a gene: 17. Germline V gene lookup returns CDR1 SGHDT and CDR2 YYEEEE. The CDR3 consists of 18 residues. The CDR3 region has the DNA TGTGCCAGCAGCCCGCGCATGAGGTTAAGGGGGCCAGGAAACACCATATATTTT. It is translated as CASSPRMRLRGPGNTIYF.

This clone has just one count. The CDR3 sequence is CASGLGLGGGRNTIYF. The CDR3 region has the DNA TGTGCTAGTGGTTTGGGCCTGGGAGGCGGAAGAAACACCATATATTTT. The chain has TRBV12-5 and TRBJ1-3, with D unclear. The V gene lost 1 base and the J gene lost 5 bases, with 15 bases spanning the gap. The CDR3 runs to 16 residues. The germline gives CDR1 LGHNT, CDR2 FRNRAP.

This clone occurred a few times. V and J are TRBV10-1 and TRBJ2-7; 13 bases are shared with TRBD2. J was trimmed by 4 bases and V by 3 bases; bases with no gene match: 6. Germline values: CDR1 WNHNN, CDR2 SYGVQD (reference sequence). There are 16 residues in the CDR3. CDR3 bases: TGCGCCAGCAGTGATATCGGGACTAGCGGGATATACGAGCAGTACTTC. It codes for CASSDIGTSGIYEQYF.

The gene calls are TRBV28 and TRBJ1-5; 8 bases align to TRBD1. Germline CDR1 is MDHEN and CDR2 is SYDVKM. The CDR3 consists of 14 residues. V was clipped by 8 bases and J by 1 base; unmatched bases: 4. CDR3 DNA: TGTGCCAGCCTCCGGGACAGGAGCAATCAGCCCCAGCATTTT. Translation: CASLRDRSNQPQHF.

In this sample, this clone turned up a few times. The same CDR3 arises from other DNA sequences in this sample as well. The chain employs TRBV29-1 and TRBJ2-2, with 10 bases fitting TRBD1. The germline CDR1 and CDR2 sequences are SQVTM and ANQGSEA. The CDR3 spans 13 residues. V shed 8 bases, J shed 8 bases, and the junction held 8 bases outside the gene matches. CDR3 amino acids: CSFRQGAGGELFF. The DNA for the CDR3 is TGCAGCTTCCGACAGGGGGCGGGAGGGGAGCTGTTTTTT.

This clone was detected once. For the CDR3, the DNA is TGTGCCAGCCTGAGACAGGGGGCACGGGATGGCTACACCTTC. This encodes CASLRQGARDGYTF. The chain employs TRBV19 and TRBJ1-2, with 10 nucleotides matching TRBD1. The germline CDR1 and CDR2 sequences are LNHDA and SQIVND (reference sequence). The CDR3 is 14 residues long. V gave up 9 bases and J gave up 6 bases; unmatched junction bases: 10. Drawing the rest from reference TRBV19 and TRBJ1-2, the complete variable domain is DGGITQSPKYLFRKEGQNVTLSCEQNLNHDAMYWYRQDPGQGLRLIYYSQIVNDFQKGDIAEGYSVSREKKESFPLTVTSAQKNPTAFYLCASLRQGARDGYTFGSGTRLTVV.

The chain is built from TRBV10-2 and TRBJ2-1, with 12 bases that match TRBD2. The CDR3 has 18 residues. Unmatched junction bases numbered 15, after V lost 6 bases and J lost 6 bases. Germline loops: CDR1 WSHSY, CDR2 SAAADI. The CDR3 coding sequence is TGCGCCAGCAGAGCTAGCGGGAGGGCCCAAGTATTCGCCAATGAGCAGTTCTTC. This codes for CASRASGRAQVFANEQFF.

The J gene is TRBJ1-2, the V gene TRBV4-2; 7 bases map to TRBD1. There are 14 residues in the CDR3. V shed 3 bases, J shed 8 bases, and the junction held 9 bases outside the gene matches. Per germline, CDR1 LGHNA and CDR2 YNFKEQ. This CDR3 is CASSHLDRAGGYTF. The CDR3 DNA sequence: TGTGCCAGCAGCCACCTCGACAGGGCTGGAGGCTACACCTTC.

The rearrangement uses TRBV28 and TRBJ1-3; 11 bases map to TRBD1. This CDR3 has 17 amino acids. Germline-derived CDR1 and CDR2 are MDHEN and SYDVKM. The V gene end was trimmed by 5 bases and the J gene end by 0 bases; junction bases not matched to a gene: 6. Here the CDR3 DNA reads TGTGCCAGCAGTCCTACCGGGACAGGGGGCTCTGGAAACACCATATATTTT. This sequence encodes CASSPTGTGGSGNTIYF.

The CDR3 bases are TGTGCCAGCAGTGAGAAAATAGCGGGAGGTTTAGATGAGCAGTTCTTC. Encoded protein: CASSEKIAGGLDEQFF. The gene calls are TRBV25-1 and TRBJ2-1; 10 nucleotides agree with TRBD2. The CDR3 length is 16 residues. Germline CDR1 reads MGHDK; CDR2 reads SYGVNS. Germline trimming cut 3 bases from V and 8 bases from J; bases unmatched to any gene: 10.

CDR3 protein: CASSHLGIGVGYTF. CDR3 bases: TGTGCCAGCAGCCACTTGGGGATAGGGGTCGGCTACACCTTC. The chain couples TRBV3-1 (or the pseudogene TRBV3-2) to TRBJ1-2; D is possibly TRBD1 (5 bases). Trimming cost V 3 bases and J 8 bases, with 16 bases left between them. The CDR3 is 14 amino acids. Germline values: CDR1 LGHDT, CDR2 YNNKEL (reference sequence).

This chain links TRBV7-9 with TRBJ1-2; D possibly corresponds to TRBD1 (6 bases). V shed 5 bases and J shed 8 bases, with 18 bases lying between them. The CDR3 has 14 amino acids. Germline V gives CDR1 SEHNR, CDR2 FQNEAQ (reference sequence). The CDR3 protein is CASSQSGGLLGYTF. In DNA, the CDR3 is TGTGCCAGCAGCCAAAGTGGGGGCCTCCTAGGCTACACCTTC.

Written as DNA, the CDR3 is TGTGCCAGCAGTTTTCAACTCTCTGGAAACACCATATATTTT. Protein product: CASSFQLSGNTIYF. This chain uses TRBV6-5 with TRBJ1-3, with D uncertain. The CDR3 covers 14 residues. CDR1 and CDR2 from the germline V gene are MNHEY and SVGAGI. V was trimmed by 4 bases and J by 0 bases, leaving 7 bases between them.

This clone was observed many times. The gene calls are TRBV28 and TRBJ2-6; D gene uncertain. V was cut by 5 bases and J by 0 bases, with 8 bases left in between. Looked up from germline, CDR1 is MDHEN and CDR2 is SYDVKM. The CDR3 length is 15 residues. The CDR3 spells CASSTPSSGANVLTF. The CDR3 DNA reads as TGTGCCAGCAGTACCCCGAGCTCTGGGGCCAACGTCCTGACTTTC.

The J gene is TRBJ2-5, the V gene TRBV30, with a tentative D call TRBD2 (5 bases). The CDR3 contains 16 residues. Deletions cut 0 bases from V and 0 bases from J, with 14 bases between. Germline-derived CDR1 and CDR2 are GTSNPN and SVGIG (reference sequence). The CDR3 reads CAWSVRRRRYQETQYF. The CDR3, as DNA: TGTGCCTGGAGTGTAAGGCGACGGAGGTACCAAGAGACCCAGTACTTC.

V usage is TRBV3-1 (or the pseudogene TRBV3-2) and J usage is TRBJ1-5; a possible D gene is TRBD1 (5 bases). Germline CDR1 LGHDT, CDR2 YNNKEL (reference sequence). The CDR3 spans 15 residues. The V and J ends lost 4 bases and 3 bases respectively, with 13 bases between them. The CDR3: CASSPLQGFNQPQHF. DNA for the CDR3: TGTGCCAGCAGCCCCCTTCAGGGTTTCAATCAGCCCCAGCATTTT.

This chain uses TRBV28 with TRBJ2-7; 7 bases match TRBD2. V dropped 8 bases and J dropped 4; count of bases not matched to a gene: 8. This CDR3 has 13 residues. The germline V gene has CDR1 MDHEN and CDR2 SYDVKM. CDR3 region: CASLQTGGYEQYF. CDR3 in DNA: TGTGCCAGCCTGCAAACCGGGGGGTACGAGCAGTACTTC.